Presented here are 5 T cell receptor beta chains from one specimen sequenced in a study of cytomegalovirus exposure and HLA in healthy donors. PCR involved 60 Vbeta and 13 Jbeta primers. The method was immunoSEQ multiplex PCR; TCRdb's version includes in-frame clones alone and lacks a portion of them. The sample holds about 190,000 clones, 65% to 90% seen once. Sequencing used PBMCs. Source of these receptors: a man aged 35 to 55 in good health and CMV-seropositive.

The chain carries TRBV5-1 and TRBJ1-6; 8 nucleotides align to TRBD1. The germline V gene encodes CDR1 SGHRS and CDR2 YFSETQ. CDR3 size: 13 residues. J gave up 9 bases and V 4 bases, and 3 bases lay outside the gene matches. The CDR3 is CASSRDRSSPLHF. CDR3 DNA: TGCGCCAGCAGCAGGGACAGGAGTTCACCCCTCCACTTT.

The rearrangement links TRBV18 to TRBJ1-1; 9 bases fit TRBD1. CDR3 length: 17 residues. Germline V CDR1 and CDR2: KGHSH, LQKENI. The trim removed 1 base at V and 0 bases at J, leaving 6 bases unmatched. CDR3 loop: CASSPLVGQGMNTEAFF. The CDR3 DNA follows: TGTGCCAGCTCACCACTTGTCGGACAGGGGATGAACACTGAAGCTTTCTTT.

This rearrangement joins TRBV5-4 to TRBJ2-3; TRBD2 might be the D (5 bases). V was cut by 4 bases and J by 2 bases, with 5 bases left in between. The CDR3 runs 12 residues. The germline V gene encodes CDR1 SGHNT and CDR2 YYREEE (reference sequence). The DNA for the CDR3 is TGTGCCAGCAGCGGACTCACAGATACGCAGTATTTT. It specifies CASSGLTDTQYF.

The gene calls are TRBV7-2 and TRBJ2-3, with D uncertain. The V gene's germline CDR1 is SGHTA and CDR2 FQGNSA. The CDR3 consists of 11 residues. The V end was cut by 7 bases, the J end by 6 bases, with 8 bases between. The CDR3 here is CASTTADTQYF. The CDR3 DNA is TGTGCCAGCACCACAGCTGATACGCAGTATTTT.

Notes on this clone: Relative to the germline gene, one junction end is altered; a read error may explain this. The chain has TRBV28 and TRBJ2-3; D is possibly TRBD1 (5 bases). CDR1 is MDHEN, CDR2 SYDVKM, per germline. The CDR3 covers 11 residues. The CDR3 loop is CASSLGQVENF. CDR3 coding DNA: TGTGCCAGCAGTTTGGGGCAGGTTGAGAATTTT.